These 11 T cell receptor beta chains came from one sample sequenced in a study of blood T cell repertoires in COVID-19 (dated by TCRdb to 2020 to 2021). Receptor libraries were prepared by the immunoSEQ multiplex PCR assay. TCRdb mirrors the immuneACCESS table, restricted to in-frame sequences. Some clones are absent from its copies; in checked studies, under half trace to an unresolved V gene, and the reason for the others is unknown. The sample table holds around 180,000 clones, of which about 81% were seen once. Together, the top ten hold roughly 12% of the sample. Sequencing was carried out using peripheral blood. The source is a woman of 80 years or more with COVID-19, enrolled during active disease.

This clone was picked up one time. V gene TRBV11-2 combines with J gene TRBJ2-1; 14 bases are shared with TRBD2. Germline trimming cut 5 bases from V and 8 bases from J; bases unmatched to any gene: 8. CDR1 is SGHAT and CDR2 is FQNNGV in the germline V gene. The CDR3 consists of 16 residues. The CDR3 region is CASSPGTSGRWDEQFF. CDR3 DNA: TGTGCCAGCAGCCCGGGGACTAGCGGGAGATGGGATGAGCAGTTCTTC.

The chain employs TRBV7-2 and TRBJ2-7, with 8 bases that match TRBD1. The CDR3 has 13 amino acids. Germline assignment: CDR1 SGHTA and CDR2 FQGNSA. V gave up 5 bases and J gave up 6 bases; unmatched junction bases: 6. The CDR3 loop reads CASSLGQGREQYF. DNA for the CDR3: TGTGCCAGCAGCCTCGGACAGGGCCGCGAGCAGTACTTC.

J is TRBJ2-1 and V is TRBV24-1, with a weak D call TRBD1 (6 bases). Germline assignment: CDR1 KGHDR and CDR2 SFDVKD. The CDR3 runs to 16 residues. V was pared by 7 bases and J by 3 bases, with 18 bases between. For the CDR3, the DNA is TGTGCCACCAGCCCTACGCAAGGGGGACACTACAATGAGCAGTTCTTC. It encodes CATSPTQGGHYNEQFF.

The V and J genes are TRBV5-1 and TRBJ2-1; 10 positions match TRBD1. The CDR3 is made up of 15 amino acids. The trim removed 4 bases at V and 3 bases at J, leaving 4 bases unmatched. Germline V CDR1 and CDR2: SGHRS, YFSETQ. CDR3 protein: CASSGGQGNYNEQFF. DNA for the CDR3: TGCGCCAGCAGCGGGGGACAGGGGAACTACAATGAGCAGTTCTTC.

The gene calls are TRBV9 and TRBJ1-2; a possible D gene is TRBD1 (5 bases). The CDR3 sequence is 14 residues long. Trimming left V 0 bases short and J 3 bases short, with 9 bases between. The germline V gene has CDR1 SGDLS and CDR2 YYNGEE. The CDR3 nucleotides are TGTGCCAGCAGCGTAGAACCGGGGGACTATGGCTACACCTTC. It codes for CASSVEPGDYGYTF.

In regard to this clone: This same CDR3 is encoded by further DNA sequences in the sample. The gene calls are TRBV12-3 or TRBV12-4 and TRBJ1-4; no firm D call. The CDR3 has 13 residues. V was pared by 7 bases and J by 6 bases, with 12 bases between. DNA of the CDR3: TGTGCCAGCACCCTTCGGCGGGATGAAAAACTGTTTTTT. Its translation: CASTLRRDEKLFF.

The sample holds a few counts of this clone. V gene TRBV11-3 combines with J gene TRBJ2-2; 8 positions agree with TRBD1. CDR1 and CDR2 from the germline V gene are SGHNT and YENEEA. V was pared by 7 bases and J by 4 bases, with 11 bases of the junction left unmatched. CDR3 size: 16 residues. The CDR3 spells CASTRPDTGGTGELFF. The CDR3 DNA sequence: TGTGCCAGCACCCGTCCTGATACAGGGGGCACCGGGGAGCTGTTTTTT.

This clone was picked up one time. The CDR3: CASSSIAGSDTQYF. The CDR3 DNA reads as TGTGCCAGCAGCTCGATAGCGGGTTCAGATACGCAGTATTTT. The V gene is TRBV5-5, the J gene TRBJ2-3, with 7 bases matching TRBD2. This CDR3 spans 14 amino acids. V dropped 3 bases and J dropped 4; count of bases not matched to a gene: 5. Germline V lookup: CDR1 SGHKS, CDR2 YYEKEE (reference sequence).

The rearrangement uses TRBV28 and TRBJ1-1; 9 nucleotides agree with TRBD1. The trim removed 2 bases at V and 6 bases at J, leaving 7 bases unmatched. This CDR3 is built from 15 residues. The germline V gene has CDR1 MDHEN and CDR2 SYDVKM. This chain's CDR3 is CASSLRGDRVPEAFF. For the CDR3, the DNA is TGTGCCAGCAGTTTACGCGGGGACAGGGTCCCTGAAGCTTTCTTT.

The rearrangement links TRBV29-1 to TRBJ1-4; TRBD1 aligns across 10 bases. This CDR3 has 14 residues. CDR1 and CDR2 (germline): SQVTM, ANQGSEA. The V and J ends lost 7 bases and 6 bases, in that order; junction bases with no gene match: 8. The CDR3 sequence: CSALRTGGDEKLFF. For the CDR3, the DNA is TGCAGCGCCCTTAGGACAGGGGGAGATGAAAAACTGTTTTTT. Complete variable domain (other parts from reference TRBV29-1 and TRBJ1-4): SAVISQKPSRDICQRGTSLTIQCQVDSQVTMMFWYRQQPGQSLTLIATANQGSEATYESGFVIDKFPISRPNLTFSTLTVSNMSPEDSSIYLCSALRTGGDEKLFFGSGTQLSVL.

This clone has just one count. The V call is TRBV27, the J call TRBJ2-7, with TRBD2 matching over 10 bases. The CDR3 spans 15 residues. The V gene end was trimmed by 7 bases and the J gene end by 4 bases; junction bases not matched to a gene: 10. The germline V gene encodes CDR1 MNHEY and CDR2 SMNVEV (reference sequence). This chain's CDR3 is CASKRGPSGSYEQYF. The CDR3 coding sequence is TGTGCCAGCAAAAGGGGGCCTAGCGGGAGTTACGAGCAGTACTTC.